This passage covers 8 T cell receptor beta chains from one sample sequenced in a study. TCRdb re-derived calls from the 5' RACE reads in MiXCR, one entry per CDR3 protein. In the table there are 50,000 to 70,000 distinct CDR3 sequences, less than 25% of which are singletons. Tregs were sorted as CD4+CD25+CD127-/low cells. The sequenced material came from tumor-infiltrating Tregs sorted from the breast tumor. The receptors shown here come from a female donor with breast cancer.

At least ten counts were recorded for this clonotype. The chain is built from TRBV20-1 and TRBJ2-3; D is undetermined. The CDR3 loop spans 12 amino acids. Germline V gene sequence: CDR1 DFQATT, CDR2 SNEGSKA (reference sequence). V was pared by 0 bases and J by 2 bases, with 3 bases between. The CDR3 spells CSARDNTDTQYF. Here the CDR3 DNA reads TGCAGTGCTAGAGACAACACAGATACGCAGTATTTT.

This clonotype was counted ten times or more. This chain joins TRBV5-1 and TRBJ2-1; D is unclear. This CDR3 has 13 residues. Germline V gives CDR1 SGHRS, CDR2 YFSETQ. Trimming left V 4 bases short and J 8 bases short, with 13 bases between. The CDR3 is CASSLAEQYEQFF. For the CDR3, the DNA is TGCGCCAGCAGCCTTGCCGAGCAATATGAGCAGTTCTTC.

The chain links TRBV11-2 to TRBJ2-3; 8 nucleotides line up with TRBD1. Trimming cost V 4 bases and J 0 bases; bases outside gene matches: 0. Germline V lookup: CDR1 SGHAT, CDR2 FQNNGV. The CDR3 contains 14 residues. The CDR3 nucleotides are TGTGCCAGCAGCTGGGACAGGAGCACAGATACGCAGTATTTT. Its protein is CASSWDRSTDTQYF. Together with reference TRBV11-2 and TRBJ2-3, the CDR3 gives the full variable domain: EAGVAQSPRYKIIEKRQSVAFWCNPISGHATLYWYQQILGQGPKLLIQFQNNGVVDDSQLPKDRFSAERLKGVDSTLKIQPAKLEDSAVYLCASSWDRSTDTQYFGPGTRLTVL.

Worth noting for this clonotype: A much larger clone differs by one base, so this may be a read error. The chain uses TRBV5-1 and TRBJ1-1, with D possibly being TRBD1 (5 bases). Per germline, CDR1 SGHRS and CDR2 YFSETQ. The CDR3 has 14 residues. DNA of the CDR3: TGCGCCAGCGCTCACGAAGGGCGGGGGACTGAAGCTATCTTT. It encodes CASAHEGRGTEAIF.

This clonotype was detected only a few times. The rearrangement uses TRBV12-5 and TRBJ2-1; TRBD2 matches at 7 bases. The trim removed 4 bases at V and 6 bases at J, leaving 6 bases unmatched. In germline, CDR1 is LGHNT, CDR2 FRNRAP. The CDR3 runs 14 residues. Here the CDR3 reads CASGSREPPNEQFF. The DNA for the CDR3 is TGTGCTAGTGGTTCGCGGGAGCCTCCCAATGAGCAGTTCTTC.

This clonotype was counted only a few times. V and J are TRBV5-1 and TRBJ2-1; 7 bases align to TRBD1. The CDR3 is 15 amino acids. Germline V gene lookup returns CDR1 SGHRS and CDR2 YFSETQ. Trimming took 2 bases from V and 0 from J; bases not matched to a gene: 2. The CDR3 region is CASSLRDSSYNEQFF. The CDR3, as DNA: TGCGCCAGCAGCTTAAGGGACAGCTCCTACAATGAGCAGTTCTTC. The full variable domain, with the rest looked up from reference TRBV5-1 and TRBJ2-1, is KAGVTQTPRYLIKTRGQQVTLSCSPISGHRSVSWYQQTPGQGLQFLFEYFSETQRNKGNFPGRFSGRQFSNSRSEMNVSTLELGDSALYLCASSLRDSSYNEQFFGPGTRLTVL.

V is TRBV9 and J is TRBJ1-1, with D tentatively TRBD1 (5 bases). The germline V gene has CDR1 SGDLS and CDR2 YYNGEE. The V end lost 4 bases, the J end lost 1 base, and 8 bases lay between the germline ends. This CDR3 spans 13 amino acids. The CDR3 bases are TGTGCCAGCAGCCGGGGGACGAACACTGAAGCTTTCTTT. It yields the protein CASSRGTNTEAFF.

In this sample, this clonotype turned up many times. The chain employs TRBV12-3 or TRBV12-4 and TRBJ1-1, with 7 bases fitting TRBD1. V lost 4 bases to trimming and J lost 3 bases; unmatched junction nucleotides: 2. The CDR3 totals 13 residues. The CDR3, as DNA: TGTGCCAGCAGTTCACAGGGGTACACTGAAGCTTTCTTT. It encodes CASSSQGYTEAFF.